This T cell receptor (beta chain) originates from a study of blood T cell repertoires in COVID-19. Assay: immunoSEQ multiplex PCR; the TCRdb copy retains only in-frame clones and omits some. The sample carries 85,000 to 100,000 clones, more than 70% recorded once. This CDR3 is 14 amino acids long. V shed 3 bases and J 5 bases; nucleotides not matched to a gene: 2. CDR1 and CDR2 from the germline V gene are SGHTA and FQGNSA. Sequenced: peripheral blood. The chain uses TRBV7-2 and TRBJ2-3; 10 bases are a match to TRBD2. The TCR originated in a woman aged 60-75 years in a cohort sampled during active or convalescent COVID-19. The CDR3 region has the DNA TGTGCCAGCAGCTTTCTAGCGGGAGTAGATACGCAGTATTTT. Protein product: CASSFLAGVDTQYF.